The clone carrying this TCR beta chain was counted between two and nine times. The target antigen is unknown. TCRdb redid the calling of the 5' RACE reads with MiXCR, one entry per CDR3 protein. In the table there are approximately 290,000 distinct CDR3 sequences, 15% to 20% of which are singletons. From germline, CDR1 is SQVTM and CDR2 ANQGSEA. The CDR3 is 13 amino acids. Trimming at V came to 6 bases and at J to 6 bases, leaving 7 bases not matched to a gene. This sample was included in a study of T-cell memory formation after mild COVID-19. About the study: In these data, TCR clusters were largely donor specific.

Study-wide results and caveats: Some responding clones appeared in pre-infection memory, suggesting cross-reactive memory joined.

This receptor was identified in a man between 18 and 29 years old who had mild COVID-19 (a few samples of this study predate the infection). Cell type and time point are not known. This rearrangement joins TRBV29-1 to TRBJ2-2, with 7 bases that match TRBD2. Sequencing was done on a sample of PBMCs or a T cell subset sorted from them (not recorded which). CDR3 sequence reads: CSVARGRAGELFF. The CDR3 DNA follows: TGCAGCGTGGCCCGAGGGAGGGCCGGGGAGCTGTTTTTT.